This TCR beta chain was identified in a study of shared clonotypes between healthy human individuals. CD45RO-negative CD8 cells positively selected for CCR7 made up the naive population, which excluded terminally differentiated effector memory CD45RA+ cells. The V gene's germline CDR1 is MNHEY and CDR2 SVGAGI. This CDR3 is built from 14 residues. The method was immunoSEQ multiplex PCR; TCRdb's version includes in-frame clones alone and lacks a portion of them. The data hold approximately 2,200,000 clones, with about 92% observed a single time. Regarding this clone: The junction departs from germline at one end; a sequencing error may be responsible.

V usage is TRBV6-5 and J usage is TRBJ1-1, with 7 bases fitting TRBD1. Material: naive CD8+ T cells from PBMCs. The receptor was isolated from a man younger than 35 in good health. Some clones in this sample may be carry-over from other donors' samples. The CDR3 bases are TGTGCCACCAGTCTTCGACAGGGAGCCACTGAAGCTTTCTTT. This encodes CATSLRQGATEAFF.